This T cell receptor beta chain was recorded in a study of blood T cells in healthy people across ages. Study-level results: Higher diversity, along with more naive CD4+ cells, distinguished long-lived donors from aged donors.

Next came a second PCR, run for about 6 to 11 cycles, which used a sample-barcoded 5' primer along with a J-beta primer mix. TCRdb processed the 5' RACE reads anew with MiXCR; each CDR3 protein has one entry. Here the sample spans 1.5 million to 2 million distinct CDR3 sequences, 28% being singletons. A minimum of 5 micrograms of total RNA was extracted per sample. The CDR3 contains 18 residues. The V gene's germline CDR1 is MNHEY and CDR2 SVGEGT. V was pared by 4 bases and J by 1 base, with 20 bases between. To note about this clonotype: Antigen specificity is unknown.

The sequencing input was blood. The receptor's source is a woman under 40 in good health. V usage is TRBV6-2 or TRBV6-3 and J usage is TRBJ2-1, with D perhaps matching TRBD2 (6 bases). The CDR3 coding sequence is TGTGCCAGCAGTTTGATACTAGCCATGCCAAGATCCTACAATGAGCAGTTCTTC. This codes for CASSLILAMPRSYNEQFF.